The rows below give T cell receptor beta chains drawn from one sample of a study of cytomegalovirus exposure and HLA in healthy donors. Some clones are missing from TCRdb's copy, which holds only in-frame ones; the method was immunoSEQ multiplex PCR. The sample lists more than 150,000 clones, around 83% occurring once. Material for sequencing was PBMCs. Source of these receptors: a girl aged 2 to 9 in good health and CMV-seropositive. Both conserved end residues are part of each CDR3. Each record gives: V gene, clone size, J gene, D gene, CDR3 length, CDR3 protein, CDR3 DNA. A D gene is named only where the DNA matches it firmly. The size of a clone is reported for some rows only, either as once, few or many, or as a class for expanded clones.

TRBV6-1	NA	TRBJ2-5	TRBD1	14	CASSEGTGAETQYF	TGTGCCAGCAGTGAAGGGACAGGTGCGGAGACCCAGTACTTC
TRBV10-1	NA	TRBJ2-3	NA	15	CASSEFGAITDTQYF	TGCGCCAGCAGTGAGTTTGGGGCGATCACAGATACGCAGTATTTT
TRBV5-1	NA	TRBJ2-1	TRBD2	17	CASSLEGLAGAGDEQFF	TGCGCCAGCAGCTTGGAGGGACTAGCGGGAGCCGGGGATGAGCAGTTCTTC
TRBV29-1	once	TRBJ2-5	NA	13	CSVGSQIQETQYF	TGCAGCGTTGGAAGCCAAATTCAAGAGACCCAGTACTTC
TRBV6-5	NA	TRBJ2-3	TRBD2	15	CASSYSLAGGHTQYF	TGTGCCAGCAGTTACTCACTAGCGGGAGGACATACGCAGTATTTT
TRBV30	NA	TRBJ2-2	TRBD1	18	CAWSQWPGQGLYTGELFF	TGTGCCTGGAGCCAGTGGCCTGGACAGGGCTTGTACACCGGGGAGCTGTTTTTT
TRBV6-5	NA	TRBJ2-7	NA	14	CASSYARGGYEQYF	TGTGCCAGCAGTTACGCCCGGGGAGGCTACGAGCAGTACTTC
TRBV6-5	NA	TRBJ1-5	NA	13	CASSPRGGEPQHF	TGTGCCAGCAGTCCCCGAGGCGGGGAGCCCCAGCATTTT
TRBV21-1	NA	TRBJ2-3	NA	15	CASSPHHRAGHTQYF	TGTGCCAGCAGCCCGCACCACAGGGCGGGTCACACGCAGTATTTT
TRBV6-1	once	TRBJ2-3	TRBD1	16	CASSGGTGGGTDTQYF	TGTGCCAGCAGTGGCGGAACAGGGGGAGGCACAGATACGCAGTATTTT
TRBV6-5	NA	TRBJ1-5	NA	15	CASSYSWGGNQPQHF	TGTGCCAGCAGTTACTCGTGGGGGGGCAATCAGCCCCAGCATTTT
TRBV6-6	NA	TRBJ1-5	NA	15	CASSVTRGQYQPQHF	TGTGCCAGCAGTGTCACCCGAGGGCAGTATCAGCCCCAGCATTTT
TRBV21-1	NA	TRBJ2-7	NA	15	CASSKGGQGGHEQYF	TGTGCCAGCAGCAAAGGTGGGCAGGGGGGCCACGAGCAGTACTTC
TRBV7-3	NA	TRBJ2-1	TRBD2	15	CASSLAAGGYNEQFF	TGTGCCAGCAGCTTAGCGGCGGGGGGGTACAATGAGCAGTTCTTC
TRBV9	once	TRBJ2-2	NA	15	CASSPRFPGTGELFF	TGTGCCAGCAGTCCCCGCTTCCCGGGGACCGGGGAGCTGTTTTTT
TRBV5-6	NA	TRBJ1-2	TRBD1	16	CASSFMGQLKVMGYTF	TGTGCCAGCAGCTTTATGGGACAGCTTAAGGTCATGGGCTACACCTTC
TRBV6-4	NA	TRBJ2-3	TRBD2	21	CASSDSRRGGGSGRGTDTQYF	TGTGCCAGCAGTGACTCGAGGCGAGGCGGGGGTAGCGGGAGGGGCACAGATACGCAGTATTTT
TRBV30	NA	TRBJ1-3	NA	14	CAWSQGQSGNTIYF	TGTGCCTGGAGTCAGGGGCAATCTGGAAACACCATATATTTT
TRBV27	few	TRBJ1-1	TRBD1	15	CASRQGNGVNTEAFF	TGTGCCAGCAGACAGGGGAACGGGGTGAACACTGAAGCTTTCTTT
TRBV4-1	NA	TRBJ2-1	TRBD2	17	CASTLGGGRGSSGEQFF	TGCGCCAGCACTTTAGGCGGGGGACGAGGGTCTTCGGGTGAGCAGTTCTTC
TRBV10-3	NA	TRBJ2-5	NA	14	CAISEQGVQETQYF	TGTGCCATCAGTGAACAGGGAGTACAAGAGACCCAGTACTTC
TRBV19	NA	TRBJ2-7	NA	14	CASTLGAPPYEQYF	TGTGCCAGTACCCTGGGGGCACCTCCCTACGAGCAGTACTTC
TRBV9	NA	TRBJ1-1	NA	15	CASSGAGGYSTEAFF	TGTGCCAGCAGCGGGGCCGGGGGGTACAGCACTGAAGCTTTCTTT
TRBV19	few	TRBJ1-1	TRBD1	15	CASSRGQERNTEAFF	TGTGCCAGTAGTAGAGGACAGGAGAGGAACACTGAAGCTTTCTTT
TRBV7-7	NA	TRBJ2-2	TRBD1	15	CASSSRTGNTGELFF	TGTGCTAGCAGCTCTCGGACAGGGAACACCGGGGAGCTGTTTTTT
TRBV5-4	NA	TRBJ2-5	NA	17	CASSFGQQRGYQETQYF	TGTGCCAGCAGCTTCGGTCAGCAGAGGGGGTACCAAGAGACCCAGTACTTC
TRBV30	NA	TRBJ1-1	NA	14	CAWQITGLNTEAFF	TGTGCCTGGCAAATTACAGGTCTGAACACTGAAGCTTTCTTT
TRBV29-1	NA	TRBJ1-3	NA	13	CSVAKENGNTIYF	TGCAGCGTCGCAAAGGAGAATGGAAACACCATATATTTT
TRBV14	NA	TRBJ1-1	TRBD1	15	CASSQVGTGGTEAFF	TGTGCCAGCAGCCAAGTTGGGACAGGGGGCACTGAAGCTTTCTTT
TRBV7-9	NA	TRBJ2-7	NA	14	CASSCHTGDYEQYF	TGTGCCAGCAGCTGCCACACGGGTGACTACGAGCAGTACTTC
TRBV11-3	few	TRBJ2-1	TRBD2	16	CASSLDLAGIHNEQFF	TGTGCCAGCAGCTTAGACCTAGCGGGGATCCACAATGAGCAGTTCTTC
TRBV5-1	NA	TRBJ2-1	TRBD2	14	CASSPGLAGGWQFF	TGCGCCAGCAGCCCCGGACTAGCGGGAGGCTGGCAGTTCTTC
TRBV5-6	NA	TRBJ2-2	NA	16	CASSLGARFGAGELFF	NA
TRBV15	once	TRBJ2-7	NA	14	CATSRGASAYEQYF	TGTGCCACCAGCAGAGGGGCGTCGGCCTACGAGCAGTACTTC
TRBV7-2	NA	TRBJ2-2	TRBD2	12	CASRLTSYELFF	TGTGCCAGCAGACTGACTAGCTACGAGCTGTTTTTT
TRBV7-9	NA	TRBJ2-3	NA	13	CASSLSGRDTQYF	TGTGCCAGCAGCTTATCGGGGAGAGATACGCAGTATTTT
TRBV7-2	NA	TRBJ2-1	TRBD2	15	CASSLFAGGQNEQFF	TGTGCCAGCAGCTTATTTGCGGGAGGGCAGAATGAGCAGTTCTTC
TRBV5-6	few	TRBJ2-3	TRBD1	15	CASSDLGQNTDTQYF	TGTGCCAGCAGCGACCTGGGACAGAACACAGATACGCAGTATTTT
TRBV11-2	NA	TRBJ2-1	TRBD2	15	CASSNSGGIYNEQFF	TGTGCCAGCAGCAATAGCGGGGGGATTTACAATGAGCAGTTCTTC
TRBV11-3	NA	TRBJ1-3	NA	13	CASSSTVGNTIYF	TGTGCCAGCAGCTCGACAGTTGGAAACACCATATATTTT
TRBV5-1	few	TRBJ1-1	NA	15	CASSVTETMNTEAFF	TGCGCCAGCAGCGTGACAGAAACCATGAACACTGAAGCTTTCTTT
TRBV11-2	NA	TRBJ2-7	NA	18	CASSFSSRKRAITYEQYF	TGTGCCAGCAGCTTCTCGTCGAGGAAGAGGGCTATAACCTACGAGCAGTACTTC